The 7 T cell receptor beta chains listed next were all sequenced from one sample in a study of T cell responses to AZD1222 COVID-19 vaccine. Some clones are missing from TCRdb's copy, which holds only in-frame ones; the method was immunoSEQ multiplex PCR. The sample consists of over 65,000 clones, about nine tenths of them appearing once. The material was peripheral blood, obtained 28 days after the second AZD1222 dose. The receptors stem from an adult who received the AZD1222 COVID-19 vaccine.

The rearrangement joins TRBV18 to TRBJ1-2; the match to TRBD1 covers 7 bases. Per the germline V gene, CDR1 is KGHSH and CDR2 is LQKENI. This CDR3 contains 14 residues. Trimming removed 4 bases from V and 0 bases from J; junction bases left unmatched: 2. CDR3 protein: CASSQGASNYGYTF. The DNA for the CDR3 is TGTGCCAGCTCACAGGGGGCCTCTAACTATGGCTACACCTTC. The entire variable domain, with the rest obtained from reference TRBV18 and TRBJ1-2, is as follows: NAGVMQNPRHLVRRRGQEARLRCSPMKGHSHVYWYRQLPEEGLKFMVYLQKENIIDESGMPKERFSAEFPKEGPSILRIQQVVRGDSAAYFCASSQGASNYGYTFGSGTRLTVV.

The rearrangement uses TRBV7-9 and TRBJ2-7; 9 positions match TRBD2. CDR3 length equals 15 residues. J gave up 7 bases and V 5 bases, and 12 bases lay outside the gene matches. The germline V gene has CDR1 SEHNR and CDR2 FQNEAQ (reference sequence). CDR3 in DNA: TGTGCCAGCAGCGGGCCGTTAGCGGGAGCTGGGGAGCAGTACTTC. Translated, it gives CASSGPLAGAGEQYF.

V is TRBV7-2 and J is TRBJ1-1; D might be TRBD1 (5 bases). In germline, CDR1 is SGHTA, CDR2 FQGNSA. The CDR3 has 15 residues. V lost 2 bases to trimming and J lost 4 bases, with 14 bases between them. The CDR3 region is CASSLKGFSSTEAFF. Written as DNA, the CDR3 is TGTGCCAGCAGCTTAAAGGGGTTTTCGAGCACTGAAGCTTTCTTT.

The CDR3 DNA reads as TGTGCCAGCAGCCACGGGAGAAGCACAGATACGCAGTATTTT. Its translation: CASSHGRSTDTQYF. The rearrangement joins TRBV5-4 to TRBJ2-3; TRBD2 might be the D (6 bases). This CDR3 is built from 14 residues. The V end lost 4 bases, the J end lost 0 bases, and 9 bases lay between the germline ends. Germline values: CDR1 SGHNT, CDR2 YYREEE (reference sequence).

This chain joins TRBV27 and TRBJ1-1; D may be TRBD1 (5 bases). Germline V lookup: CDR1 MNHEY, CDR2 SMNVEV (reference sequence). V lost 5 bases, J lost 1 base, and 14 bases lay in between. CDR3 length: 15 amino acids. CDR3 in amino acids: CASSLTRVGNTEAFF. In nucleotides, the CDR3 is TGTGCCAGCAGTCTCACCAGGGTAGGGAACACTGAAGCTTTCTTT.

The chain carries TRBV18 and TRBJ1-1; the match to TRBD1 covers 8 bases. The CDR3 is made up of 14 amino acids. CDR1 and CDR2 (germline): KGHSH, LQKENI. Losses at the gene ends were 4 bases for V and 4 bases for J; bases not matched to a gene: 5. DNA for the CDR3: TGTGCCAGCTCACAACGACAGGGGTCCACTGAAGCTTTCTTT. Translated: CASSQRQGSTEAFF.

This clone appeared a single time. This sample includes further DNA sequences coding for the same CDR3. The chain combines TRBV12-3 or TRBV12-4 with TRBJ1-6, with D unclear. V was trimmed by 3 bases and J by 8 bases, leaving 8 bases between them. The CDR3 totals 13 residues. CDR3 nucleotides: TGTGCCAGCAGTTTTGGAAGGGATTCACCCCTCCACTTT. Protein sequence: CASSFGRDSPLHF.